A single sample gave rise to the 11 T cell receptor beta chains below, sequenced in a study of blood T cell repertoires in COVID-19. Data came from immunoSEQ multiplex PCR; TCRdb stores just in-frame clones and leaves some out. The repertoire has about 150,000 clones, roughly nine tenths of them found once; the top ten carry over 2%. Source material: peripheral blood. All receptors derive from a human donor with COVID-19, enrolled during active disease. The donor label of this sample is uncertain.

The gene calls are TRBV3-1 (or the pseudogene TRBV3-2) and TRBJ2-7; 8 bases are shared with TRBD1. CDR1 and CDR2 from the germline V gene are LGHDT and YNNKEL (reference sequence). The length of the CDR3 is 14 residues. J lost 3 bases, V lost 4 bases, and 5 bases had no gene match. The CDR3, as DNA: TGTGCCAGCAGCCGCTCGGGACAGGACTACGAGCAGTACTTC. It translates to CASSRSGQDYEQYF.

The V and J genes are TRBV2 and TRBJ2-1; TRBD2 agrees at 8 bases. Trimming removed 7 bases from V and 7 bases from J; junction bases left unmatched: 15. The CDR3 is made up of 16 amino acids. The germline CDR1 and CDR2 sequences are SNHLY and FYNNEI. CDR3 nucleotide sequence: TGTGCCAGCAATGGGCCCTGGACTAGCATTACGAATGAGCAGTTCTTC. This codes for CASNGPWTSITNEQFF.

This clone was detected only a few times. Distinct nucleotide sequences in the sample also encode this CDR3. V is TRBV4-2 and J is TRBJ1-5; the D is unclear. The CDR3 length is 15 residues. CDR1 LGHNA and CDR2 YNFKEQ come from the germline V gene. V was shortened by 0 bases and J by 3 bases, with 9 bases between the two germline ends. The CDR3 here is CASSQDSGLNQPQHF. The CDR3 DNA is TGTGCCAGCAGCCAAGATTCAGGTCTCAATCAGCCCCAGCATTTT.

The chain employs TRBV7-2 and TRBJ1-3; tentative D call: TRBD1 (5 bases). The CDR3 sequence is 16 residues long. Trimming took 3 bases from V and 0 from J, leaving 12 bases between them. Germline loops: CDR1 SGHTA, CDR2 FQGNSA. The CDR3 region has the DNA TGTGCCAGCAGCTTCTATCAGGGAGGCTCTGGAAACACCATATATTTT. This encodes CASSFYQGGSGNTIYF.

This rearrangement joins TRBV4-1 to TRBJ1-5; TRBD1 aligns across 10 bases. CDR3 length: 16 amino acids. Germline lookup yields CDR1 MGHRA and CDR2 YSYEKL. V lost 0 bases, J lost 4 bases, and 3 bases stayed unmatched. The CDR3 DNA reads TGCGCCAGCAGCCAAGATAGGGACAGGGGAAATCAGCCCCAGCATTTT. This sequence encodes CASSQDRDRGNQPQHF.

This sequence joins TRBV5-6 and TRBJ2-5; 8 bases are a match to TRBD1. Germline V gives CDR1 SGHDT, CDR2 YYEEEE. Trimming removed 4 bases from V and 3 bases from J; junction bases left unmatched: 5. The CDR3 loop spans 14 amino acids. CDR3 DNA: TGTGCCAGCAGCAGCTTGACAGGGGAAGAGACCCAGTACTTC. It is translated as CASSSLTGEETQYF.

V gene TRBV6-5 combines with J gene TRBJ1-1; D might be TRBD1 (6 bases). The CDR3 spans 13 residues. Germline assignment: CDR1 MNHEY and CDR2 SVGAGI. V lost 5 bases and J lost 5, with 12 bases in between. The DNA for the CDR3 is TGTGCCAGCAGTCGAGGGGGTGCTACTGAAGCTTTCTTT. This translates into CASSRGGATEAFF.

This chain uses TRBV5-1 with TRBJ1-2, with a tentative D call TRBD1 (6 bases). Germline CDR1 SGHRS, CDR2 YFSETQ. The CDR3 has 15 residues. Trimming stripped 2 bases from V and 5 bases from J, with 16 bases between. CDR3 sequence reads: CASSLDDRHLYGYTF. The CDR3 bases are TGCGCCAGCAGCTTAGACGACAGGCACCTATATGGCTACACCTTC.

This sequence joins TRBV7-9 and TRBJ1-4; TRBD1 agrees at 9 bases. V was pared by 5 bases and J by 0 bases, with 7 bases of the junction left unmatched. Germline V gene sequence: CDR1 SEHNR, CDR2 FQNEAQ (reference sequence). The length of the CDR3 is 17 residues. CDR3 sequence: CASSTNRDRATNEKLFF. The CDR3 region has the DNA TGTGCCAGCAGCACCAACCGGGACAGGGCAACTAATGAAAAACTGTTTTTT.

The J gene is TRBJ1-5, the V gene TRBV6-4; possibly TRBD1 for D (6 bases). The CDR3 consists of 14 residues. Germline loops: CDR1 MRHNA, CDR2 SNTAGT. V was pared by 7 bases and J by 7 bases, with 17 bases between. The CDR3, as DNA: TGTGCCAGCATCGGACAGCCTCGAACGCAGCCCCAGCATTTT. This translates into CASIGQPRTQPQHF.

The gene calls are TRBV5-1 and TRBJ2-2, with D tentatively TRBD2 (6 bases). The V gene lost 2 bases and the J gene lost 3 bases, with 14 bases spanning the gap. Germline V lookup: CDR1 SGHRS, CDR2 YFSETQ. This CDR3 comprises 16 residues. This chain's CDR3 is CASSFLLGEDTGELFF. The CDR3 DNA sequence: TGCGCCAGCAGCTTCCTCTTGGGGGAGGACACCGGGGAGCTGTTTTTT. The full variable domain, its missing parts supplied by reference TRBV5-1 and TRBJ2-2, is KAGVTQTPRYLIKTRGQQVTLSCSPISGHRSVSWYQQTPGQGLQFLFEYFSETQRNKGNFPGRFSGRQFSNSRSEMNVSTLELGDSALYLCASSFLLGEDTGELFFGEGSRLTVL.